This record concerns one TCR beta chain sequence. Measured with immunoSEQ multiplex PCR; TCRdb has only the in-frame clones, and not every one. Of under 150,000 clones listed, less than 90% were seen once; the top ten hold about 2.1%. This entry belongs to a study of blood T cell repertoires in COVID-19. Study-level background: The United States, Italy and Spain supplied acute and convalescent COVID-19 samples. From T cells, B-cell-depleted T cells, or PBMCs came the material, which was cDNA or gDNA.

The CDR3 length is 16 residues. Sequenced input: peripheral blood. This receptor was identified in a man in his thirties or forties with acute or convalescent COVID-19. The rearrangement joins TRBV21-1 to TRBJ2-1; the D segment call TRBD1 is taken from the table without a DNA check. TRBV21-1 is a known pseudogene. CDR3: CASSNPRGPSYNEQFF. The CDR3 DNA reads as TGTGCCAGCAGCAACCCCAGGGGCCCTTCCTACAATGAGCAGTTCTTC.